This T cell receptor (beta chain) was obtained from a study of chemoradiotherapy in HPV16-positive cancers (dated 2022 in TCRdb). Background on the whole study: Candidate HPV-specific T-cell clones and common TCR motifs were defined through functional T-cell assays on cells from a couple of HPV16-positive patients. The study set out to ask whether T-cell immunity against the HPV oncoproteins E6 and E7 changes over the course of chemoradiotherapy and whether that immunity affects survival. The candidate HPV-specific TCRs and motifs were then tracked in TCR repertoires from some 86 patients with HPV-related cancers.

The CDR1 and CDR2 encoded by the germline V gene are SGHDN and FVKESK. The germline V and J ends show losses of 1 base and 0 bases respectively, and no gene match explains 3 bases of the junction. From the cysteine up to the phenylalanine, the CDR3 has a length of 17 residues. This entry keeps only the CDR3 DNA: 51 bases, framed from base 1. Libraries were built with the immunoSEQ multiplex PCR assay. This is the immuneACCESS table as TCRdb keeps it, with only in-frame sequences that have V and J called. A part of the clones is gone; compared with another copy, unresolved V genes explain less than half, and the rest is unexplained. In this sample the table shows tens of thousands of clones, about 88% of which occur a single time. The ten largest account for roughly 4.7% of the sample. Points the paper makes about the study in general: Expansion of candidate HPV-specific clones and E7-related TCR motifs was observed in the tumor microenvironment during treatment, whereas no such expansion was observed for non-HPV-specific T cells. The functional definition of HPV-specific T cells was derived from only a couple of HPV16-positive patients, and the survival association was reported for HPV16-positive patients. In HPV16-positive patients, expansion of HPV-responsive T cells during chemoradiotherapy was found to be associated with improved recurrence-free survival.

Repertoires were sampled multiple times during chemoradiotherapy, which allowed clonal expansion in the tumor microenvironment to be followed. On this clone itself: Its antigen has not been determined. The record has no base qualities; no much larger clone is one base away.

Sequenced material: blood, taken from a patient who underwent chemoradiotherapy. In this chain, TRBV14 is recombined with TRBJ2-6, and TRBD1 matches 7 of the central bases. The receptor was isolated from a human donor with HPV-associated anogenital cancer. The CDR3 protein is CASSQVGQNSGANVLTF. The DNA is TGTGCCAGCAGCCAAGTGGGACAGAACTCTGGGGCCAACGTCCTGACTTTC.